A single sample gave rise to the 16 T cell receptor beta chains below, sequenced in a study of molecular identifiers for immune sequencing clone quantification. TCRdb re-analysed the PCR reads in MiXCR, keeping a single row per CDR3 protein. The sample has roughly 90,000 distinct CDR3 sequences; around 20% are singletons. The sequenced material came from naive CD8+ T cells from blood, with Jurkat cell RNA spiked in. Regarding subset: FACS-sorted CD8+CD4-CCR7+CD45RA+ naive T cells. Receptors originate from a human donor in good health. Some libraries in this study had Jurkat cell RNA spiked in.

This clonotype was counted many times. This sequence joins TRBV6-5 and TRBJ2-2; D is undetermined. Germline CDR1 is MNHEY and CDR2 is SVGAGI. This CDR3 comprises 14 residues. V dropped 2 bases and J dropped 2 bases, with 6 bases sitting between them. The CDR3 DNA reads TGTGCCAGCAGTTACACTATTAACACCGGGGAGCTGTTTTTT. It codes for CASSYTINTGELFF.

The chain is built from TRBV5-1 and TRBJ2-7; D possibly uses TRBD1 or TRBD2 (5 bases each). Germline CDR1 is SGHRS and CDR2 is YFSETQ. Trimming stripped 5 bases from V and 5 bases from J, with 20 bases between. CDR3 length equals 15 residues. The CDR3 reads CASRFRDAIGNEQYF. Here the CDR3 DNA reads TGCGCCAGCAGATTCCGGGACGCTATTGGCAACGAGCAGTACTTC.

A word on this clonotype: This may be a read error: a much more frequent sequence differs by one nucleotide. CDR3 bases: TGTACCAGCGCTGGGGGGCTCTCCCCCTACGAGCAGTACTTC. Translating it yields CTSAGGLSPYEQYF. The chain carries TRBV7-9 and TRBJ2-7, with D perhaps assigned TRBD1 or TRBD2 (6 bases each). The CDR3 loop spans 14 amino acids. The germline gives CDR1 SEHNR, CDR2 FQNEAQ (reference sequence). The full variable domain, rest sourced from reference TRBV7-9 and TRBJ2-7, is DTGVSQNPRHKITKRGQNVTFRCDPISEHNRLYWYRQTLGQGPEFLTYFQNEAQLEKSRLLSDRFSAERPKGSFSTLEIQRTEQGDSAMYLCTSAGGLSPYEQYFGPGTRLTVT.

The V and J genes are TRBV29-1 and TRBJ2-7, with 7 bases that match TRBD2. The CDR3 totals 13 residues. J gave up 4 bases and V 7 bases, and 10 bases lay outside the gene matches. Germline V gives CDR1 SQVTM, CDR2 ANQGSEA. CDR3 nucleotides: TGCAGCGCAGGACGGGGGGTAGGTTACGAGCAGTACTTC. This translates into CSAGRGVGYEQYF.

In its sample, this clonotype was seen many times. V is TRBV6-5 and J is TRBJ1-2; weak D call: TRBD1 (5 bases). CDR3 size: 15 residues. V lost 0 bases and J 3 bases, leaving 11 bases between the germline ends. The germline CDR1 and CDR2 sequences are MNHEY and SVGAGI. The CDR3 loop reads CASSYSAGFDYGYTF. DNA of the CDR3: TGTGCCAGCAGTTACTCGGCAGGGTTCGACTATGGCTACACCTTC.

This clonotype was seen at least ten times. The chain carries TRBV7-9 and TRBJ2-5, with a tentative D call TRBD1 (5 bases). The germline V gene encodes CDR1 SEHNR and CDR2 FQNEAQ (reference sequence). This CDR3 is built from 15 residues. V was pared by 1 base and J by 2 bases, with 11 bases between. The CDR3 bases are TGTGCCAGCAGCTTAGTCGGTGACAGACAAGAGACCCAGTACTTC. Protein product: CASSLVGDRQETQYF.

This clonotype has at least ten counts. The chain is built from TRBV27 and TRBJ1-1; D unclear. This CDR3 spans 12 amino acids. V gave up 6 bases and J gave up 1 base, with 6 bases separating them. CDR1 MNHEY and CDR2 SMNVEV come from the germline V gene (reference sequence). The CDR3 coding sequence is TGTGCCAGCAGACAGCAGAACACTGAAGCTTTCTTT. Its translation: CASRQQNTEAFF.

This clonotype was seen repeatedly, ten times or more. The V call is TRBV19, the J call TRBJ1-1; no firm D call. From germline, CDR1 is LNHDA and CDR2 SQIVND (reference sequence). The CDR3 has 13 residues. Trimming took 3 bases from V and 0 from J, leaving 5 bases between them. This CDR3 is CASSIPMNTEAFF. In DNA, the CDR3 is TGTGCCAGTAGTATCCCCATGAACACTGAAGCTTTCTTT.

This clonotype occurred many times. The CDR3, as DNA: TGTGCCAGCAGCTACCAGGGGGCCGATCAGCCCCAGCATTTT. As protein: CASSYQGADQPQHF. The rearrangement uses TRBV5-5 and TRBJ1-5; 8 bases line up with TRBD1. This CDR3 has 14 residues. V was pared by 3 bases and J by 5 bases, with 4 bases of the junction left unmatched. Germline V gene sequence: CDR1 SGHKS, CDR2 YYEKEE (reference sequence). Full variable domain (outside the CDR3, taken from reference TRBV5-5 and TRBJ1-5): DAGVTQSPTHLIKTRGQQVTLRCSPISGHKSVSWYQQVLGQGPQFIFQYYEKEERGRGNFPDRFSARQFPNYSSELNVNALLLGDSALYLCASSYQGADQPQHFGDGTRLSIL.

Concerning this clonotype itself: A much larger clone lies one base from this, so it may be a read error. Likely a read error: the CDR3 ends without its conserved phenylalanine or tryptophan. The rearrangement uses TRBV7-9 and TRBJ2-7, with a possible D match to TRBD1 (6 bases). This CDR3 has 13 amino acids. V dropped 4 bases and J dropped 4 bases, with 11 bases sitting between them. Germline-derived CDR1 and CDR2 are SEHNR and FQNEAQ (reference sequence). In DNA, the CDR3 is TGTGCCAGCAGCTCCGGGACATTTTACGAGCAGTACCTC. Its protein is CASSSGTFYEQYL.

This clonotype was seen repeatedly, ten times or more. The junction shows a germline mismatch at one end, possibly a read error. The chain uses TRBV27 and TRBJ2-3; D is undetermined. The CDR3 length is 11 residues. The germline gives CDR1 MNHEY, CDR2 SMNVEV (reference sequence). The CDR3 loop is CASSSTDTQYF. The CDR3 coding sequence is TGCGCCAGCAGCTCCACAGATACGCAGTATTTT.

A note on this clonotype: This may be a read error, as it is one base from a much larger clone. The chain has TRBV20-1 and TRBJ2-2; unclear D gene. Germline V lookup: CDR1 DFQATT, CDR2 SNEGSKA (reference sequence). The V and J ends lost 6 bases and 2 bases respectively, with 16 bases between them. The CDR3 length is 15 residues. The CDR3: CSAERLHANTGELFF. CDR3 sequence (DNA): TGCAGTGCGGAAAGACTCCACGCAAACACCGGGGAGCTGTTTTTT.

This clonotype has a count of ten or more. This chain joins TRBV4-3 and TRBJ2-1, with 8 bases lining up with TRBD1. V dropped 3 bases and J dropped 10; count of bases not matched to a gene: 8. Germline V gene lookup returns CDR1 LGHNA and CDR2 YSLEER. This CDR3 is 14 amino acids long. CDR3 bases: TGCGCCAGCAGCCACCGAGACAGGGGTCGAGAGCAGTTCTTC. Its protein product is CASSHRDRGREQFF.

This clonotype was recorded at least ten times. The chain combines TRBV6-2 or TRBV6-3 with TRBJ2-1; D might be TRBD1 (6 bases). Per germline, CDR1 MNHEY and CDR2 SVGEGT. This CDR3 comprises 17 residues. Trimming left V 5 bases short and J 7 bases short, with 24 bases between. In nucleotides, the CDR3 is TGTGCCAGCAGTACTTACCCCGACAGGACGGCGTGGAATGAGCAGTTCTTC. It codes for CASSTYPDRTAWNEQFF.

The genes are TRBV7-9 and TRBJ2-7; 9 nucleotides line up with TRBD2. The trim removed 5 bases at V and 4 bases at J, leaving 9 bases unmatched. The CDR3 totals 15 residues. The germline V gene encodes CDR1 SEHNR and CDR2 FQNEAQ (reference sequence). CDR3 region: CASSPLASGKYEQYF. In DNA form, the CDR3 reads TGTGCCAGCAGCCCGTTAGCTAGCGGGAAGTACGAGCAGTACTTC.

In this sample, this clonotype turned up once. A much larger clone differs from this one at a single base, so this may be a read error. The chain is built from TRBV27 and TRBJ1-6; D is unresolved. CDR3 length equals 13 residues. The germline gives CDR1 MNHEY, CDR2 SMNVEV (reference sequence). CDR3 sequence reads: CASSLSGNPPLHF. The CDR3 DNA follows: TGTGCCAGCAGTTTATCGGGTAATCCACCCCTCCACTTT.